This TCR beta chain was obtained from a study of blood T cells in healthy people across ages. Through a sample-barcoded 5' primer and a J-beta primer mix, a second PCR was run for roughly 7 to 12 cycles. From the 5' RACE reads, TCRdb called clonotypes with MiXCR, one entry per CDR3 protein. The table records 1.5 million or so distinct CDR3 sequences, 35% to 45% of them present only once. The sequence was obtained from a woman under 30 in good health. The sequencing sample was made of blood.

The CDR3 nucleotides are TGTGCCAGCAGTTACTCCCGACTAGTCCAAGAGACCCAGTACTTC. Residues: CASSYSRLVQETQYF. This chain joins TRBV6-5 and TRBJ2-5; D is possibly TRBD2 (6 bases). In germline, CDR1 is MNHEY, CDR2 SVGAGI. V lost 0 bases and J 1 base, leaving 9 bases between the germline ends. The CDR3 has 15 amino acids.